The 25 T cell receptor beta chains below come from one sample, sequenced in a study of OX40 agonist ivuxolimab in advanced cancers. Generated by immunoSEQ multiplex PCR, the TCRdb table keeps only in-frame clones and is missing some. This sample has about 150,000 clones; 94% occur once, and the top ten carry approximately 0.3%. The source material was CD4+ or CD8+ T cells sorted from blood, sampled in a trial of the OX40 agonist ivuxolimab. These receptors were collected from an adult with an advanced solid tumor such as melanoma, head and neck, liver or kidney cancer.

The chain couples TRBV11-3 to TRBJ2-2, with D unclear. CDR1 is SGHNT and CDR2 is YENEEA in the germline V gene. This CDR3 is built from 12 residues. Trimming shortened V by 5 bases and J by 7 bases, and 8 bases separated the two germline ends. The CDR3 coding sequence is TGTGCCAGCAGCCCTCGGTACGGGGAGCTGTTTTTT. This translates into CASSPRYGELFF.

The chain has TRBV5-1 and TRBJ2-5, with TRBD1 matching over 10 bases. In germline, CDR1 is SGHRS, CDR2 YFSETQ. The V segment lost 4 bases and the J segment 5 bases; nucleotides outside the gene matches: 11. The CDR3 is 16 residues long. The CDR3 DNA follows: TGCGCCAGCAGCCCCGTTAAAGACAGGGGGCAGGAGACCCAGTACTTC. It specifies CASSPVKDRGQETQYF.

The rearrangement uses TRBV6-5 and TRBJ2-7; D gene uncertain. The CDR3 is made up of 15 amino acids. V dropped 2 bases and J dropped 5 bases, with 16 bases sitting between them. CDR1 and CDR2 from the germline V gene are MNHEY and SVGAGI. The CDR3 loop is CASSYALGPRNEQYF. The CDR3 DNA reads TGTGCCAGCAGTTACGCCTTAGGGCCAAGAAACGAGCAGTACTTC.

DNA of the CDR3: TGCGCCAGCAGCTTACTCCCCGGGACAAACAATGAGCAGTTCTTC. This translates into CASSLLPGTNNEQFF. The V and J genes are TRBV5-1 and TRBJ2-1; D may be TRBD1 (6 bases). The germline V gene encodes CDR1 SGHRS and CDR2 YFSETQ. V lost 2 bases, J lost 5 bases, and 14 bases lay in between. The CDR3 is made up of 15 amino acids.

The chain carries TRBV7-2 and TRBJ2-2, with D perhaps TRBD1 or TRBD2 (5 bases each). Germline V gene data show CDR1 as SGHTA and CDR2 as FQGNSA. This CDR3 has 15 residues. V was cut by 5 bases and J by 8 bases, with 18 bases left in between. CDR3 region: CASSPPQRPGGELFF. CDR3 sequence (DNA): TGTGCCAGCAGCCCCCCACAGCGGCCAGGGGGGGAGCTGTTTTTT.

J is TRBJ2-7 and V is TRBV18; 7 bases fit TRBD2. From germline, CDR1 is KGHSH and CDR2 LQKENI. The CDR3 sequence is 15 residues long. Trimming removed 3 bases from V and 3 bases from J; junction bases left unmatched: 8. CDR3 nucleotides: TGTGCCAGCTCACCGTCGGCGGGAGTAAGCTACGAGCAGTACTTC. Protein sequence: CASSPSAGVSYEQYF.

The chain joins TRBV14 to TRBJ2-7, with D tentatively TRBD1 (5 bases). V shed 4 bases and J shed 0 bases, with 13 bases lying between them. Germline-derived CDR1 and CDR2 are SGHDN and FVKESK. The CDR3 is made up of 15 amino acids. The CDR3 DNA sequence: TGTGCCAGCAGCCTCGGAACAGGTTTCTCCTACGAGCAGTACTTC. Encoded protein: CASSLGTGFSYEQYF. Drawing the rest from reference TRBV14 and TRBJ2-7, the complete variable domain is EAGVTQFPSHSVIEKGQTVTLRCDPISGHDNLYWYRRVMGKEIKFLLHFVKESKQDESGMPNNRFLAERTGGTYSTLKVQPAELEDSGVYFCASSLGTGFSYEQYFGPGTRLTVT.

The chain employs TRBV7-2 and TRBJ1-2; perhaps TRBD1 as D (5 bases). From germline, CDR1 is SGHTA and CDR2 FQGNSA. V lost 3 bases, J lost 8 bases, and 10 bases lay in between. The CDR3 sequence is 12 residues long. The CDR3 region has the DNA TGTGCCAGCAGCTTGACAGCGCACGGCTACACCTTC. This translates into CASSLTAHGYTF.

The chain links TRBV7-2 to TRBJ1-2; 7 bases are a match to TRBD1. Germline V gene sequence: CDR1 SGHTA, CDR2 FQGNSA. This CDR3 region has 16 residues. V trimming: 6 bases; J trimming: 8 bases; junction bases outside the gene matches: 18. DNA for the CDR3: TGTGCCAGCAGGGGGCAGCGGACAGGTTTTACCGGGGGCTACACCTTC. Amino acids: CASRGQRTGFTGGYTF.

The rearrangement joins TRBV6-6 to TRBJ1-2; D is undetermined. The germline V gene has CDR1 MNHNY and CDR2 SVGAGI (reference sequence). This CDR3 contains 12 residues. Trimming cost V 5 bases and J 3 bases, with 7 bases left between them. CDR3: CASSAGHYGYTF. For the CDR3, the DNA is TGTGCCAGCAGTGCCGGACACTATGGCTACACCTTC.

The V gene is TRBV2, the J gene TRBJ1-1; 9 positions match TRBD1. The CDR3 is 16 amino acids. Germline V CDR1 and CDR2: SNHLY, FYNNEI. The V gene end was trimmed by 10 bases and the J gene end by 4 bases; junction bases not matched to a gene: 16. Here the CDR3 reads CATKGQGAVGGTEAFF. The DNA for the CDR3 is TGTGCCACAAAGGGACAGGGAGCAGTTGGGGGCACTGAAGCTTTCTTT.

The gene calls are TRBV28 and TRBJ1-2; no clear D. There are 12 residues in the CDR3. V was shortened by 3 bases and J by 8 bases, with 10 bases between the two germline ends. The germline gives CDR1 MDHEN, CDR2 SYDVKM. CDR3 amino acids: CASSFRARGYTF. The CDR3 DNA sequence: TGTGCCAGCAGTTTTCGGGCGCGGGGCTACACCTTC.

The V call is TRBV14, the J call TRBJ2-7; D is unclear. The CDR3 is 12 residues long. Germline values: CDR1 SGHDN, CDR2 FVKESK. V gave up 8 bases and J gave up 2 bases, with 10 bases separating them. DNA for the CDR3: TGTGCCAGCGGCTCCGGACCCTACGAGCAGTACTTC. Translation: CASGSGPYEQYF.

This clone was recorded once. V is TRBV7-2 and J is TRBJ1-5, with TRBD1 matching 7 bases. The length of the CDR3 is 16 residues. Germline assignment: CDR1 SGHTA and CDR2 FQGNSA. With V trimmed by 1 base and J by 1 base, 4 bases remained unmatched. The chain's CDR3 is CASSLGQGQSNQPQHF. CDR3 coding DNA: TGTGCCAGCAGCTTAGGACAGGGACAAAGCAATCAGCCCCAGCATTTT. Based on the CDR3 plus reference TRBV7-2 and TRBJ1-5, the full variable domain is GAGVSQSPSNKVTEKGKDVELRCDPISGHTALYWYRQSLGQGLEFLIYFQGNSAPDKSGLPSDRFSAERTGGSVSTLTIQRTQQEDSAVYLCASSLGQGQSNQPQHFGDGTRLSIL.

This chain links TRBV6-5 with TRBJ1-1; 8 nucleotides align to TRBD1. CDR3 length: 15 amino acids. Germline loops: CDR1 MNHEY, CDR2 SVGAGI. Trimming took 5 bases from V and 0 from J; bases not matched to a gene: 5. In nucleotides, the CDR3 is TGTGCCAGCAGTCCGACAGGGGCAATGAACACTGAAGCTTTCTTT. Translation: CASSPTGAMNTEAFF.

The chain uses TRBV11-1 and TRBJ1-1; D uncertain. Germline V lookup: CDR1 SGHAT, CDR2 FQDESV (reference sequence). Trimming took 5 bases from V and 1 from J, leaving 20 bases between them. The length of the CDR3 is 17 residues. The chain's CDR3 is CASSPKGWFRENTEAFF. The CDR3 region has the DNA TGTGCCAGCAGCCCCAAGGGTTGGTTTCGCGAGAACACTGAAGCTTTCTTT.

This rearrangement joins TRBV6-1 to TRBJ1-3; D gene unclear. CDR1 is MNHNS and CDR2 is SASEGT in the germline V gene. The CDR3 is made up of 12 amino acids. V lost 6 bases and J 4 bases, leaving 7 bases between the germline ends. The CDR3 DNA reads as TGTGCCAGCAGCGTTCAGGGAAACACCATATATTTT. Protein: CASSVQGNTIYF.

Written as DNA, the CDR3 is TGCGCCAGCAGCCCGGCGCTAGCGGGAGGCCCGGGGGAGACCCAGTACTTC. Its translation: CASSPALAGGPGETQYF. The rearrangement uses TRBV5-1 and TRBJ2-5; 11 positions agree with TRBD2. Losses at the gene ends were 4 bases for V and 5 bases for J; bases not matched to a gene: 13. The germline V gene has CDR1 SGHRS and CDR2 YFSETQ. The CDR3 length is 17 residues.

V gene TRBV7-8 combines with J gene TRBJ1-2; D is unresolved. Germline assignment: CDR1 SGHVS and CDR2 FQNEAQ. The CDR3 runs 13 residues. Trimming cost V 1 base and J 4 bases, with 7 bases left between them. CDR3 loop: CASSLGESYGYTF. The CDR3 nucleotides read TGTGCCAGCAGCTTAGGGGAGAGCTATGGCTACACCTTC.

This rearrangement joins TRBV7-2 to TRBJ2-7; 8 bases agree with TRBD1. Per germline, CDR1 SGHTA and CDR2 FQGNSA. Losses at the gene ends were 5 bases for V and 4 bases for J; bases not matched to a gene: 7. This CDR3 comprises 14 residues. The CDR3 DNA sequence: TGTGCCAGCAGCAAAGGCGACAGGGGTTACGAGCAGTACTTC. The encoded protein is CASSKGDRGYEQYF.

CDR3 sequence (DNA): TGTGCCAGCTCACCCTCCGGGCAGGGCTACGAGCAGTACTTC. It yields the protein CASSPSGQGYEQYF. The chain combines TRBV18 with TRBJ2-7, with D possibly TRBD1 on 5 matching bases. The CDR3 consists of 14 residues. Trimming pared 3 bases from V and 3 bases from J, leaving 12 bases between. Germline V gene lookup returns CDR1 KGHSH and CDR2 LQKENI.

V usage is TRBV6-5 and J usage is TRBJ2-1; 10 nucleotides line up with TRBD1. The CDR3 loop spans 15 amino acids. Germline V gene lookup returns CDR1 MNHEY and CDR2 SVGAGI. The J segment lost 6 bases and the V segment lost 6 bases, leaving 8 bases of the junction unmatched. CDR3 loop: CASSLSDRGSNEQFF. Here the CDR3 DNA reads TGTGCCAGCAGCCTATCGGACAGGGGGAGCAATGAGCAGTTCTTC.

The J gene is TRBJ1-4, the V gene TRBV6-6; 7 bases line up with TRBD1. The V gene end was trimmed by 6 bases and the J gene end by 1 base; junction bases not matched to a gene: 2. CDR1 and CDR2 (germline): MNHNY, SVGAGI (reference sequence). There are 14 residues in the CDR3. The DNA of the CDR3 is TGTGCCAGCAGGACAGGGCAAACTAATGAAAAACTGTTTTTT. Its translation: CASRTGQTNEKLFF.

This sequence joins TRBV7-9 and TRBJ2-5; D is ambiguous. V dropped 3 bases and J dropped 5 bases, with 7 bases sitting between them. This CDR3 contains 12 residues. Germline V CDR1 and CDR2: SEHNR, FQNEAQ (reference sequence). The CDR3 here is CASSFTRETQYF. In DNA form, the CDR3 reads TGTGCCAGCAGCTTTACTCGGGAGACCCAGTACTTC.

The chain links TRBV28 to TRBJ1-5, with D uncertain. V was trimmed by 4 bases and J by 11 bases, leaving 15 bases between them. This CDR3 is 13 amino acids long. Germline V gives CDR1 MDHEN, CDR2 SYDVKM. The CDR3 DNA is TGTGCCAGCAGTTCCGGCCTAGGGTGGGCCCAGCATTTT. The encoded protein is CASSSGLGWAQHF.